This is a list of T cell receptor beta chains from one sample in a study of PD-L1 blockade in urothelial cancer. Generated by immunoSEQ multiplex PCR, the TCRdb table keeps only in-frame clones and is missing some. The sample has 46,000 or so clones; 86% are singletons. The sequences come from PBMCs, collected around atezolizumab (anti-PD-L1) treatment. The receptors shown here come from a man in his 60s with urothelial cancer. Each CDR3 is given with its conserved first and last residue. The D gene is left open where the match is weak. Rows give clone size only sometimes, using once, few, many, or a class for an expanded clone.

>TRBV4-1|.|TRBJ2-7|.
TGCGCCAGCAGCCAATCTGGAAGGGGTGGCGAGCAGTACTTC
CASSQSGRGGEQYF
>TRBV9|.|TRBJ2-5|.
TGTGCCAGCAGCGTAGCTGTCGGGGGGCTTGAGACCCAGTACTTC
CASSVAVGGLETQYF
>TRBV28|few|TRBJ2-7|TRBD1
TGTGCCAGCAGCCCGGGACAGGGTGGGTACGAGCAGTACTTC
CASSPGQGGYEQYF
>TRBV5-4|.|TRBJ1-2|TRBD1
TGTGCCAGCAGCTTGGAACGGCCGACAGGGGGCGTCTCCTTC
CASSLERPTGGVSF
>TRBV18|.|TRBJ1-4|.
TGTGCCAGCTCACTCGGACAGTCGGAAAAACTGTTTTTT
CASSLGQSEKLFF
>TRBV18|.|TRBJ2-7|TRBD1
TGTGCCAGCTCACCGGGACAGCCCTACGAGCAGTACTTC
CASSPGQPYEQYF
>TRBV28|.|TRBJ2-1|TRBD2
TGTGCCAGCAGTTTCTTTGGCGGGGGGAAAAACAATGAGCAGTTCTTC
CASSFFGGGKNNEQFF
>TRBV7-8|once|TRBJ2-5|TRBD2
TGTGCCAGCAGCTGGAATAGCGGGGGGGCCGGAGAGACCCAGTACTTC
CASSWNSGGAGETQYF
>TRBV7-2|.|TRBJ2-2|TRBD2
TGTGCCAGCAGCTCCACCCCGGGACTATTGAACACCGGGGAGCTGTTTTTT
CASSSTPGLLNTGELFF
>TRBV10-3|medium-sized|TRBJ2-7|TRBD2
TGTGCCATCAGTGAAGGGCCGGGGGAGGGCTCCTACGAGCAGTACTTC
CAISEGPGEGSYEQYF
>TRBV10-2|.|TRBJ2-7|.
TGCGCCAGCAGGGGCGAGTTTTGGGAGCAGTACTTC
CASRGEFWEQYF
>TRBV19|.|TRBJ1-1|TRBD1
TGTGCCAGTAGGGAGACAGGGACGGCGAACACTGAAGCTTTCTTT
CASRETGTANTEAFF
>TRBV28|.|TRBJ1-3|TRBD1
TGTGCCAGCAGGGGCACGACAGGGGGCAGGACAGGAAACACCATATATTTT
CASRGTTGGRTGNTIYF
>TRBV19|.|TRBJ1-3|.
TGTGCCAGTATACCCAGATCCTCTGGAAACACCATATATTTT
CASIPRSSGNTIYF
>TRBV9|.|TRBJ2-1|.
TGTGCCAGCAGCGTAGGAGCGCCCACCTACAATGAGCAGTTCTTC
CASSVGAPTYNEQFF
>TRBV28|.|TRBJ1-1|.
TGTGCCAGCAGTTTCGAGAGAGCTGAAGCTTTCTTT
CASSFERAEAFF
>TRBV7-3|.|TRBJ2-5|.
TGTGCCAGCAGCTTAATGGGCAGGGTAGCAGGGGAGACCCAGTACTTC
CASSLMGRVAGETQYF
>TRBV5-1|few|TRBJ2-1|.
TGCGCCAGCAGCTTGGTGGCCTCCCCGGGATACAATGAGCAGTTCTTC
CASSLVASPGYNEQFF
>TRBV7-8|.|TRBJ1-1|.
TGTGCCAGCAGCTTCAGATTTAACGCTGAAGCTTTCTTT
CASSFRFNAEAFF
>TRBV7-9|.|TRBJ2-7|.
TGTGCCAGCAGCCGGGACAATCTAAAGGAGCAGTACTTC
CASSRDNLKEQYF
>TRBV7-9|.|TRBJ2-5|TRBD1
TGTGCCAGCAGACGGACAGGGGAGGGAGAGACCCAGTACTTC
CASRRTGEGETQYF
>TRBV18|.|TRBJ2-3|.
TGTGCCAGCTCGGCAGGGTCAGATACGCAGTATTTT
CASSAGSDTQYF
>TRBV7-8|few|TRBJ1-6|.
TGTGCCAGCAGCCTCCCCGGTAATTCACCCCTCCACTTT
CASSLPGNSPLHF
>TRBV10-3|few|TRBJ2-5|TRBD2
TGTGCCATCAGACAGGAGGGCCTAGCGGCCCAAGAGACCCAGTACTTC
CAIRQEGLAAQETQYF
>TRBV7-3|.|TRBJ2-3|TRBD1
TGTGCCAGCAGCTCGGACAGGGGGCCGGGCACAGATACGCAGTATTTT
CASSSDRGPGTDTQYF
>TRBV11-3|.|TRBJ2-7|TRBD2
TGTGCCAGCAGCTTTAGACTAGCGGGGGGGGTCGACGAGCAGTACTTC
CASSFRLAGGVDEQYF
>TRBV9|.|TRBJ2-3|TRBD2
TGTGCCAGCAGCGTTTGGGACGGGGGGGTCACAGATACGCAGTATTTT
CASSVWDGGVTDTQYF
>TRBV6-5|few|TRBJ1-3|TRBD1
TGTGCCAGCAGTTCCCTGACAGGGCGCACCATATATTTT
CASSSLTGRTIYF
>TRBV5-1|.|TRBJ1-2|TRBD1
TGCGCCAGCAGCTTGGGTCAGGGGGATGGCTACACCTTC
CASSLGQGDGYTF
>TRBV19|.|TRBJ1-6|.
TGTGCCAGTAGTCCATCAGGGAATCGAATGGGATCACCCCTCCACTTT
CASSPSGNRMGSPLHF
>TRBV9|.|TRBJ2-7|TRBD2
TGTGCCAGCAGCGTAGGGGTGGCTAGCGGGGGCGTCTTCTACGAGCAGTACTTC
CASSVGVASGGVFYEQYF
>TRBV7-8|.|TRBJ1-1|.
TGTGCCAGCAGCTTAGGAGGGTTCGGCAGAAACACTGAAGCTTTCTTT
CASSLGGFGRNTEAFF
>TRBV7-8|.|TRBJ2-7|.
TGTGCCAGCAGCCCCATTAGGAACAGCTCCTACGAGCAGTACTTC
CASSPIRNSSYEQYF
>TRBV2|.|TRBJ2-5|TRBD2
TGTGCCAGCAGGGTCGCTTCGACGGGGGGGCAGGAGACCCAGTACTTC
CASRVASTGGQETQYF
>TRBV27|.|TRBJ2-6|.
TGTGCCAGCAGTTTCCGGGAGCGGGCCAACGTCCTGACTTTC
CASSFRERANVLTF
>TRBV19|.|TRBJ1-5|TRBD1
TGTGCCAGTAGTCCGGGACAGCTAGGCAATCAGCCCCAGCATTTT
CASSPGQLGNQPQHF
>TRBV10-2|.|TRBJ2-7|TRBD2
TGCGCCAGCAGCGGGACTAGCGGGGCGATCTACGAGCAGTACTTC
CASSGTSGAIYEQYF
>TRBV4-3|.|TRBJ2-2|.
TGCGCCAGCAGCCAAGAAGGTCCCGCCGGAGGCACCGGGGAGCTGTTTTTT
CASSQEGPAGGTGELFF
>TRBV30|.|TRBJ2-1|.
TGTGCCTGGAGTGTGGGCGGGGGCGCCCTAGGAGCCTACAATGAGCAGTTCTTC
CAWSVGGGALGAYNEQFF
>TRBV5-1|.|TRBJ2-5|TRBD2
TGCGCCAGCAGCTCGGTACCAGGGACTAGCGGACAAGAGACCCAGTACTTC
CASSSVPGTSGQETQYF
>TRBV7-4|.|TRBJ1-5|.
TGTGCCAGCAGGACCCTGACAAGATATCAGCCCCAGCATTTT
CASRTLTRYQPQHF
>TRBV10-3|.|TRBJ2-5|TRBD2
TGTGCCATCAGTACTAGCGGGGGGGCCGGGAAGACCCAGTACTTC
CAISTSGGAGKTQYF
>TRBV7-3|few|TRBJ2-3|TRBD1
TGTGCCAGCAGCTCCGGACAGGCCGGCACAGATACGCAGTATTTT
CASSSGQAGTDTQYF
>TRBV2|.|TRBJ1-5|TRBD1
TGTGCCAGCAGTGGGGGACAGGGCAATCAGCCCCAGCATTTT
CASSGGQGNQPQHF